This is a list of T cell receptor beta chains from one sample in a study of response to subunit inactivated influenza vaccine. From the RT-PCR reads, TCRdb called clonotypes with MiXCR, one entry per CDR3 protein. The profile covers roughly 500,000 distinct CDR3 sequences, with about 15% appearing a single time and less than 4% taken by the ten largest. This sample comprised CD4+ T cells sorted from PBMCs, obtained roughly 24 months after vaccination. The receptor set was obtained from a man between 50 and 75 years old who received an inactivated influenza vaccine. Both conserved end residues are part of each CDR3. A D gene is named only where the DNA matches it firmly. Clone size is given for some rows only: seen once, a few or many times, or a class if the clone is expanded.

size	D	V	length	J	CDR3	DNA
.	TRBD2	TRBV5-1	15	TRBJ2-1	CASSLALAGVDEQFF	TGCGCCAGCAGCTTGGCACTAGCGGGAGTAGATGAGCAGTTCTTC
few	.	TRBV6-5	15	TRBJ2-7	CASSSFGAGTYEQYF	TGTGCCAGCAGTTCTTTTGGAGCAGGAACCTACGAGCAGTACTTC
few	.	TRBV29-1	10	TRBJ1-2	CSVDLAGYTF	TGCAGCGTTGATCTCGCTGGCTACACCTTC
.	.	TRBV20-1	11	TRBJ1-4	CSARDLGELFF	TGCAGTGCTAGAGATCTCGGGGAACTGTTTTTT
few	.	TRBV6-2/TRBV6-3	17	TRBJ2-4	CASSYPDPIRGKNIQYF	TGTGCCAGCAGTTACCCGGACCCGATCCGGGGCAAAAACATTCAGTACTTC
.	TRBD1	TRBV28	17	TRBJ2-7	CASSLGTGAFGSYEQYF	TGTGCCAGCAGTTTAGGCACAGGGGCATTCGGCTCCTACGAGCAGTACTTC
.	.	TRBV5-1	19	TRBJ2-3	CASSLQAQWLAGPLDTQYF	TGCGCCAGCAGCTTGCAGGCACAGTGGTTGGCGGGACCGCTAGATACGCAGTATTTT
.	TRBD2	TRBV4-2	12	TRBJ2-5	CASGGVQETQYF	TGTGCCAGCGGGGGGGTCCAAGAGACCCAGTACTTC
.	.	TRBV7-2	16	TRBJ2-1	CASSLAPRSSYNEQFF	TGTGCCAGCAGCTTAGCCCCCAGGAGCTCCTACAATGAGCAGTTCTTC
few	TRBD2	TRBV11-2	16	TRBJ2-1	CASSPRPGLAYNEQFF	TGTGCCAGCAGCCCGAGGCCGGGACTAGCCTACAATGAGCAGTTCTTC
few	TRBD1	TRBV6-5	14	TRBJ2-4	CASSYSTGTSIQYF	TGTGCCAGCAGTTACTCGACAGGGACGAGCATTCAGTACTTC
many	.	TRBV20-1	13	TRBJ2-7	CSARDIYRVPQYF	TGCAGTGCTAGAGATATATACAGGGTCCCGCAGTACTTC
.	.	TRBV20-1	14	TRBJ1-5	CSARAGVWNQPQHF	TGCAGTGCTAGAGCAGGGGTGTGGAATCAGCCCCAGCATTTT
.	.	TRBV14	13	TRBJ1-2	CASSRLQGYGYTF	TGTGCCAGCAGCCGCCTCCAGGGATATGGCTACACCTTC
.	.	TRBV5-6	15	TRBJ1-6	CASSLAATSVEPLHF	TGTGCCAGCAGCTTGGCCGCAACGTCAGTTGAACCCCTCCACTTT
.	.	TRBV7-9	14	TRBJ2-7	CASSTFRGSYEQYF	TGTGCCAGCAGCACCTTCAGGGGCTCCTACGAGCAGTACTTC
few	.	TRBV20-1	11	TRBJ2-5	CRGQEGETQYF	TGCAGAGGACAGGAGGGAGAGACCCAGTACTTC
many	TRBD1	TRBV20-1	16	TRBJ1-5	CSARNSGGSSNQPQHF	TGCAGTGCTAGGAATTCAGGGGGCTCTAGCAATCAGCCCCAGCATTTT
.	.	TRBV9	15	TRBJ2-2	CASSVGTVIPGELFF	TGTGCCAGCAGCGTAGGGACAGTCATTCCCGGGGAGCTGTTTTTT
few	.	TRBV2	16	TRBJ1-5	CASSEGTTRSNQPQHF	TGTGCCAGCAGTGAAGGAACCACGCGTAGCAATCAGCCCCAGCATTTT
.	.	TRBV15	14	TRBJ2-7	CATSREDGSYEQYF	TGTGCCACCAGCAGAGAGGACGGCTCCTACGAGCAGTACTTC
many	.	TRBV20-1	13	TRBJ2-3	CSASLGGTVAQYF	TGCAGTGCTAGCCTGGGGGGGACAGTGGCGCAGTATTTT
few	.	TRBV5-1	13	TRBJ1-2	CASSLGINYGYTF	TGCGCCAGCAGCTTGGGGATAAACTATGGCTACACCTTC
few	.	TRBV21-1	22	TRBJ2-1	CASSKVGCPSRQGTPFYNEQFF	TGTGCCAGCAGCAAAGTTGGTTGCCCGTCTCGACAGGGAACGCCGTTCTACAATGAGCAGTTCTTC
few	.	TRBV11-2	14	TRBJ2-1	CASSPQPQNNEQFF	TGTGCCAGCAGCCCCCAACCACAGAACAATGAGCAGTTCTTC
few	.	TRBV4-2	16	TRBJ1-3	CASSQEDRPSGNTIYF	TGTGCCAGCAGCCAAGAAGACAGACCCTCTGGAAACACCATATATTTT
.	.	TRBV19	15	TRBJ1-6	CASTADGQGNSPLHF	TGTGCCAGTACTGCGGACGGGCAGGGTAATTCACCCCTCCACTTT
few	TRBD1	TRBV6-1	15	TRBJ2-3	CASRSRGRSTDTQYF	TGTGCCAGCAGGTCCAGGGGGCGAAGCACAGATACGCAGTATTTT
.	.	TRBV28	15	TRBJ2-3	CASSFISRGGDTQYF	TGTGCCAGCAGTTTTATATCCAGGGGTGGAGATACGCAGTATTTT
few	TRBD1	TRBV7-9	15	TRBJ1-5	CASSPWTGNLQPQHF	TGTGCCAGCAGCCCTTGGACAGGGAATCTCCAGCCCCAGCATTTT
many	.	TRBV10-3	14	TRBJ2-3	CAISESIASDTQYF	TGTGCCATCAGTGAGTCGATCGCTAGCGATACGCAGTATTTT
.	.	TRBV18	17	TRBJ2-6	CASSPLVRSSGANVLTF	TGTGCCAGCTCACCACTAGTTAGAAGCTCTGGGGCCAACGTCCTGACTTTC
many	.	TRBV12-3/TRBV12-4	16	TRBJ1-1	CASSPLGGTGRGGAFF	TGTGCCAGCAGTCCTCTTGGAGGAACCGGGAGGGGAGGAGCTTTCTTT
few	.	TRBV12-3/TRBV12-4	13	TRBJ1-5	CASSFGTIRVQHF	TGTGCCAGCAGTTTTGGTACCATCAGGGTCCAGCATTTT
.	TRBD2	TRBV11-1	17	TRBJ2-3	CASSSGVRSGRTDTQYF	TGTGCCAGCAGCTCTGGGGTCCGGAGCGGGAGGACAGATACGCAGTATTTT
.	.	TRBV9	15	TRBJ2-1	CASTAGRNNYNEQFF	TGTGCCAGCACCGCCGGGCGGAATAACTACAATGAGCAGTTCTTC
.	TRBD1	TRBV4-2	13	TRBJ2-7	CASSRDSVTEQYF	TGTGCCAGCAGCCGGGACAGCGTTACCGAGCAGTACTTC
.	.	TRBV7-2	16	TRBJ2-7	CASSLAPYGGRYEQYF	TGTGCCAGCAGCTTAGCGCCATATGGGGGGCGCTACGAGCAGTACTTC
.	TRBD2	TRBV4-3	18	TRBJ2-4	CASSQELAGKLAKNIQYF	TGCGCCAGCAGCCAAGAATTAGCGGGGAAGCTAGCCAAAAACATTCAGTACTTC
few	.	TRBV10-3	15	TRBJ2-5	CAISERRGAGETQYF	TGTGCCATCAGTGAAAGGCGTGGGGCTGGCGAGACCCAGTACTTC
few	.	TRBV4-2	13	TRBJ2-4	CASSQVGGNIQYF	TGTGCCAGCAGCCAAGTTGGGGGGAACATTCAGTACTTC
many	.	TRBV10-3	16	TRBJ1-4	CAISELDAGAGEKLFF	TGTGCCATCAGTGAGCTGGATGCGGGGGCCGGGGAAAAACTGTTTTTT
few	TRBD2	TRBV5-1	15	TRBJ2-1	CASSQTSGTGNEQFF	TGCGCCAGCAGCCAGACTAGCGGGACGGGGAATGAGCAGTTCTTC
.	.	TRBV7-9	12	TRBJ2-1	CASSPPSYEQFF	TGTGCCAGCAGTCCGCCGTCATATGAGCAGTTCTTC
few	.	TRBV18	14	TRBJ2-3	CASSPPRQTDTQYF	TGTGCCAGCTCACCACCCCGCCAAACCGATACGCAGTATTTT
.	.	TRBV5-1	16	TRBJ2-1	CASSQGLATSYNEQFF	TGCGCCAGCAGCCAGGGGCTAGCGACTTCCTACAATGAGCAGTTCTTC
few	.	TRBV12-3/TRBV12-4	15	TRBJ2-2	CASSLGGVDTGELFF	TGTGCCAGCAGTTTAGGCGGGGTGGACACCGGGGAGCTGTTTTTT
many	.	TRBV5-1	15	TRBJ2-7	CASSLVGTRGYEQYF	TGCGCCAGCAGTCTGGTCGGGACCAGAGGATACGAGCAGTACTTC
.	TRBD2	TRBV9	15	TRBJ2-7	CASSVAPAGTYEQYF	TGTGCCAGCAGCGTAGCTCCAGCGGGGACCTACGAGCAGTACTTC
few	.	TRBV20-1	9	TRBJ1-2	CSAPDGYTF	TGCAGTGCCCCGGATGGCTACACCTTC
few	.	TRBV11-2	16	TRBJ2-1	CASSLNLDSSYNEQFF	TGTGCCAGCAGCCTTAACCTGGACAGTTCCTACAATGAGCAGTTCTTC